These T cell receptor beta chains were read from a single sample in a study of technical replicates of blood from several donors. The repertoire was sequenced with immunoSEQ multiplex PCR; TCRdb's copy has only in-frame clones and lacks some. The sample contains 68,000 or so clones, around 97% of which appear only once. Sequenced material: T cells isolated from PBMCs. The source is a human donor in good health. Each CDR3 is given with its conserved first and last residue. A D gene is named only where the DNA matches it firmly. The size of a clone is reported for some rows only, either as once, few or many, or as a class for expanded clones.

j_gene | v_gene | d_gene | abundance | CDR3aa | CDR3nt
TRBJ2-7 | TRBV15 | TRBD2 | - | CATSRGTSGYEQYF | TGTGCCACCAGCAGAGGGACTAGCGGCTACGAGCAGTACTTC
TRBJ1-1 | TRBV15 | - | - | CATSRQGGDTEAFF | TGTGCCACCAGCAGACAGGGCGGGGACACTGAAGCTTTCTTT
TRBJ2-2 | TRBV7-2 | - | - | CASSLASQGPDTGELFF | TGTGCCAGCAGCTTAGCATCGCAGGGGCCCGACACCGGGGAGCTGTTTTTT
TRBJ1-1 | TRBV9 | - | once | CASSPSGGITEAFF | TGTGCCAGCAGCCCCTCTGGGGGCATCACTGAAGCTTTCTTT
TRBJ2-7 | TRBV6-5 | - | - | CASLRSGKRGEQYF | TGTGCCTCACTTCGGTCCGGGAAACGCGGTGAGCAGTACTTC
TRBJ2-3 | TRBV30 | TRBD2 | - | CAWSVPGGASTDTQYF | TGTGCCTGGAGTGTCCCGGGAGGGGCGAGCACAGATACGCAGTATTTT
TRBJ2-3 | TRBV5-1 | - | - | CASSLGDLRTDTQYF | TGCGCCAGCAGCTTGGGGGACTTACGCACAGATACGCAGTATTTT
TRBJ2-1 | TRBV28 | - | - | CASIPSSYNEQFF | TGTGCCAGCATTCCCAGCTCCTACAATGAGCAGTTCTTC
TRBJ1-2 | TRBV5-1 | TRBD1 | - | CASSLVTGETSGYTF | TGCGCCAGCAGCTTGGTCACAGGGGAGACAAGCGGCTACACCTTC
TRBJ2-2 | TRBV11-3 | TRBD1 | - | CATTIAGGFTGELFF | TGTGCCACAACAATAGCAGGGGGTTTCACCGGGGAGCTGTTTTTT
TRBJ2-7 | TRBV18 | - | - | CASSPPAGQLYEQYF | TGTGCCAGCTCACCACCGGCGGGACAGCTCTACGAGCAGTACTTC
TRBJ2-1 | TRBV9 | TRBD2 | - | CASSVVIAGGLVDEQFF | TGTGCCAGCAGCGTAGTTATAGCGGGAGGATTAGTCGATGAGCAGTTCTTC
TRBJ2-3 | TRBV6-5 | - | - | CASSSGRSTDTQYF | TGTGCCAGCAGTTCAGGCAGAAGCACAGATACGCAGTATTTT
TRBJ2-3 | TRBV5-1 | TRBD2 | - | CASSEAGARTDTQYF | TGCGCCAGCAGTGAGGCGGGAGCTCGCACAGATACGCAGTATTTT
TRBJ2-3 | TRBV10-1 | - | - | CASSESGSTQYF | TGCGCCAGCAGTGAGTCAGGGAGTACGCAGTATTTT
TRBJ2-7 | TRBV4-3 | TRBD2 | - | CASSLATSSEQYF | TGCGCCAGCAGCCTAGCGACTAGCTCCGAGCAGTACTTC
TRBJ2-1 | TRBV7-9 | TRBD2 | - | CASSPGTSGSSYNEQFF | TGTGCCAGCAGTCCCGGGACTAGCGGGAGCTCCTACAATGAGCAGTTCTTC
TRBJ2-7 | TRBV12-5 | TRBD1 | - | CASGATGGSYEQYF | TGTGCTAGTGGTGCTACAGGGGGCTCCTACGAGCAGTACTTC
TRBJ2-7 | TRBV6-1 | TRBD2 | once | CATTTSGSYEQYF | TGTGCCACCACGACTAGCGGGAGCTACGAGCAGTACTTC
TRBJ1-1 | TRBV7-2 | - | - | CASSSFMNTEAFF | TGTGCCAGCAGTTCCTTTATGAACACTGAAGCTTTCTTT
TRBJ1-1 | TRBV30 | - | - | CAWSKQVPEAFF | TGTGCCTGGAGTAAACAGGTCCCTGAAGCTTTCTTT
TRBJ1-5 | TRBV22-1 | - | - | CPGSARGGCQPQHF | TGTCCTGGGAGCGCACGAGGAGGGTGTCAGCCCCAGCATTTT
TRBJ2-7 | TRBV7-3 | - | - | CASSARPGGPYEQYF | TGTGCCAGCAGCGCGAGACCCGGGGGTCCCTACGAGCAGTACTTC
TRBJ2-1 | TRBV27 | TRBD1 | - | CASTFFTGALSSYNEQFF | TGTGCCAGCACGTTCTTTACAGGGGCCCTGAGCTCCTACAATGAGCAGTTCTTC
TRBJ1-4 | TRBV5-1 | - | - | CASSLDSVNEKLFF | TGCGCCAGCAGCTTGGACTCCGTTAATGAAAAACTGTTTTTT
TRBJ1-2 | TRBV6-1 | TRBD1 | - | CASSEMGQVGGYTF | TGTGCCAGCAGTGAAATGGGACAGGTCGGTGGCTACACCTTC
TRBJ2-3 | TRBV10-2 | TRBD1 | - | CASSELAGGAFTDTQYF | TGCGCCAGCAGTGAGTTGGCAGGGGGCGCCTTCACAGATACGCAGTATTTT
TRBJ2-7 | TRBV5-6 | - | - | CASSFLRNSYEQYF | TGTGCCAGCAGCTTTCTCCGTAACTCCTACGAGCAGTACTTC
TRBJ2-7 | TRBV5-1 | TRBD2 | - | CASSRTSGRGYEQYF | TGCGCCAGCAGCCGAACTAGCGGGAGGGGATACGAGCAGTACTTC
TRBJ2-7 | TRBV19 | TRBD1 | - | CASSNSGGAYEQYF | TGTGCCAGTAGTAACTCAGGGGGCGCCTACGAGCAGTACTTC
TRBJ2-1 | TRBV5-4 | TRBD2 | - | CASSLSMSTGTSEYNEQFF | TGTGCCAGCAGCTTAAGTATGTCTACCGGGACTAGCGAGTACAATGAGCAGTTCTTC
TRBJ2-3 | TRBV28 | TRBD2 | - | CASRPSGSGTDTQYF | TGTGCCAGCAGACCAAGCGGGAGTGGCACAGATACGCAGTATTTT
TRBJ1-2 | TRBV10-3 | TRBD1 | - | CAIGTGSFYGYTF | TGTGCCATCGGGACAGGCTCATTCTATGGCTACACCTTC
TRBJ2-1 | TRBV5-1 | TRBD1 | - | CASRETGGSYNEQFF | TGCGCCAGCAGAGAGACAGGGGGCTCCTACAATGAGCAGTTCTTC
TRBJ1-5 | TRBV15 | - | - | CATSRDNWEGNQPQHF | TGTGCCACCAGCAGAGATAATTGGGAGGGCAATCAGCCCCAGCATTTT
TRBJ2-3 | TRBV27 | - | - | CASSLWGPSTDTQYF | TGTGCCAGCAGTTTATGGGGGCCTAGCACAGATACGCAGTATTTT
TRBJ1-5 | TRBV12-1 | - | - | CASSKPRGSNQPQHF | TGTGCCAGCAGCAAACCCCGGGGGAGCAATCAGCCCCAGCATTTT
TRBJ2-7 | TRBV11-2 | - | - | CASRSTPGSSYEQYF | TGTGCCAGCAGGTCAACACCGGGGAGCTCCTACGAGCAGTACTTC
TRBJ2-7 | TRBV10-1 | TRBD1 | - | CASNAGQGDEQYF | TGCGCCAGCAACGCGGGACAGGGAGACGAGCAGTACTTC
TRBJ2-7 | TRBV30 | - | - | CAWDRDNYEQYF | TGTGCCTGGGACCGGGACAACTACGAGCAGTACTTC
TRBJ2-7 | TRBV4-1 | TRBD1 | - | CASSPLWTGREQYF | TGCGCCAGCAGCCCCTTATGGACAGGGCGAGAGCAGTACTTC
TRBJ2-1 | TRBV13 | - | - | CASSQSNEQFF | TGTGCCAGCAGTCAATCCAATGAGCAGTTCTTC
TRBJ2-7 | TRBV7-2 | TRBD2 | - | CASSMGLGTSGPGEQYF | TGTGCCAGCAGTATGGGTTTAGGGACTAGCGGCCCCGGCGAGCAGTACTTC
TRBJ2-4 | TRBV6-5 | TRBD1 | - | CASSTGQNIQYF | TGTGCCAGCTCGACAGGGCAAAACATTCAGTACTTC
TRBJ1-4 | TRBV18 | TRBD1 | - | CASSPRQGEKLFF | TGTGCCAGCTCACCACGACAGGGAGAAAAACTGTTTTTT
TRBJ2-2 | TRBV6-6 | TRBD2 | - | CASSLLAGDTGELFF | TGTGCCAGCAGTCTTCTAGCGGGAGACACCGGGGAGCTGTTTTTT
TRBJ1-5 | TRBV28 | TRBD1 | - | CASNHPGQGAQWPQHF | TGTGCCAGCAACCATCCGGGACAGGGAGCCCAATGGCCCCAGCATTTT
TRBJ1-4 | TRBV28 | TRBD1 | - | CASRDTGGITNEKLFF | TGTGCCAGCAGGGATACAGGGGGAATAACTAATGAAAAACTGTTTTTT
TRBJ1-1 | TRBV5-4 | - | - | CASSLPYTEAFF | TGTGCCAGCAGCCTCCCGTACACTGAAGCTTTCTTT